The 32 T cell receptor beta chains presented below share a single source sample, sequenced in a study of T cell responses to AZD1222 COVID-19 vaccine. TCRdb's table, derived via immunoSEQ multiplex PCR, lists solely in-frame clones and lacks some. The sample includes roughly 120,000 clones, 87% of them seen just once. This material consisted of peripheral blood, taken on day 0 of AZD1222 vaccination. Receptors originate from an adult in good health.

This chain uses TRBV11-3 with TRBJ2-2, with D maybe TRBD2 (7 bases). V dropped 2 bases and J dropped 5 bases, with 18 bases sitting between them. The CDR3 spans 17 residues. From germline, CDR1 is SGHNT and CDR2 YENEEA. This CDR3 is CASSLWTGGAATGELFF. The CDR3 DNA sequence: TGTGCCAGCAGCTTATGGACGGGGGGCGCTGCTACCGGGGAGCTGTTTTTT.

The chain joins TRBV19 to TRBJ1-5; D gene ambiguous. V lost 3 bases, J lost 6 bases, and 15 bases lay in between. Germline V gene sequence: CDR1 LNHDA, CDR2 SQIVND (reference sequence). This CDR3 comprises 15 residues. The CDR3 protein is CASSIGGSTVQPQHF. For the CDR3, the DNA is TGTGCCAGTAGTATCGGAGGGAGCACTGTTCAGCCCCAGCATTTT.

Only one count was recorded for this clone. This chain connects TRBV27 to TRBJ2-1, with 12 bases lining up with TRBD2. Trimming cost V 5 bases and J 5 bases; bases outside gene matches: 4. Germline lookup yields CDR1 MNHEY and CDR2 SMNVEV (reference sequence). The CDR3 has 15 amino acids. This CDR3 is CASSKGLAGNNEQFF. DNA for the CDR3: TGTGCCAGCAGTAAAGGACTAGCGGGAAACAATGAGCAGTTCTTC.

The CDR3 loop reads CSAGVLIGNTEAFF. In nucleotides, the CDR3 is TGCAGCGCTGGGGTCTTAATAGGGAACACTGAAGCTTTCTTT. The chain uses TRBV29-1 and TRBJ1-1, with D uncertain. Germline-derived CDR1 and CDR2 are SQVTM and ANQGSEA. V lost 7 bases and J lost 1, with 16 bases in between. The CDR3 sequence is 14 residues long.

Here the CDR3 reads CASGKTSTDTQYF. The CDR3 DNA reads TGTGCCAGCGGGAAGACTAGCACAGATACGCAGTATTTT. The genes are TRBV12-3 or TRBV12-4 and TRBJ2-3; no clear D gene. The CDR3 runs to 13 residues. V was trimmed by 8 bases and J by 0 bases, leaving 9 bases between them.

This chain links TRBV19 with TRBJ1-4; the D is unclear. The V end was cut by 0 bases, the J end by 11 bases, with 19 bases between. There are 16 residues in the CDR3. Germline values: CDR1 LNHDA, CDR2 SQIVND (reference sequence). For the CDR3, the DNA is TGTGCCAGTAGTATAGATCCGTACGGCGCTCTACCGAAACTGTTTTTT. It translates to CASSIDPYGALPKLFF. The variable domain in full, with the rest retrieved from reference TRBV19 and TRBJ1-4, is DGGITQSPKYLFRKEGQNVTLSCEQNLNHDAMYWYRQDPGQGLRLIYYSQIVNDFQKGDIAEGYSVSREKKESFPLTVTSAQKNPTAFYLCASSIDPYGALPKLFFGSGTQLSVL.

The gene calls are TRBV12-3 or TRBV12-4 and TRBJ2-3; 7 bases match TRBD2. V gave up 7 bases and J gave up 3 bases; unmatched junction bases: 4. The CDR3 extends over 13 amino acids. CDR3: CASTGLETDTQYF. The CDR3 coding sequence is TGTGCCAGCACTGGACTAGAGACAGATACGCAGTATTTT.

The chain couples TRBV19 to TRBJ2-5; D is undetermined. The CDR3 covers 13 residues. Between the trimmed V and J ends, which lost 3 bases and 5 bases, there was a span of 10 bases. Germline CDR1 LNHDA, CDR2 SQIVND (reference sequence). The CDR3: CASSIQYRETQYF. CDR3 in DNA: TGTGCCAGTAGTATCCAGTATCGGGAGACCCAGTACTTC.

This chain links TRBV15 with TRBJ2-7; TRBD2 agrees at 10 bases. Germline V gene sequence: CDR1 LNHNV, CDR2 YYDKDF (reference sequence). The trim removed 9 bases at V and 5 bases at J, leaving 13 bases unmatched. CDR3 length: 15 amino acids. The CDR3 DNA is TGTGCCACTGGGAGGGAGCTAGCGGGAGACAACGAGCAGTACTTC. Protein sequence: CATGRELAGDNEQYF.

The chain combines TRBV18 with TRBJ2-7; possibly TRBD1 for D (6 bases). Trimming took 3 bases from V and 6 from J, leaving 24 bases between them. Germline assignment: CDR1 KGHSH and CDR2 LQKENI. The CDR3 is 17 residues long. CDR3 in amino acids: CASSPQEQGFFSGEQYF. Here the CDR3 DNA reads TGTGCCAGCTCACCCCAGGAGCAGGGGTTTTTTTCGGGCGAGCAGTACTTC. The full variable domain, with the rest looked up from reference TRBV18 and TRBJ2-7, is NAGVMQNPRHLVRRRGQEARLRCSPMKGHSHVYWYRQLPEEGLKFMVYLQKENIIDESGMPKERFSAEFPKEGPSILRIQQVVRGDSAAYFCASSPQEQGFFSGEQYFGPGTRLTVT.

The rearrangement joins TRBV5-6 to TRBJ1-6, with a weak D call TRBD1 (5 bases). V was shortened by 7 bases and J by 4 bases, with 9 bases between the two germline ends. The germline V gene encodes CDR1 SGHDT and CDR2 YYEEEE. The CDR3 has 13 residues. CDR3 nucleotides: TGTGCCAGCCGGGACGGGTATAATTCACCCCTCCACTTT. The encoded protein is CASRDGYNSPLHF.

V gene TRBV20-1 combines with J gene TRBJ2-1; D is ambiguous. Germline CDR1 and CDR2: DFQATT and SNEGSKA (reference sequence). The CDR3 sequence is 15 residues long. V shed 3 bases and J shed 0 bases, with 12 bases lying between them. The CDR3 region is CSASFSKSSYNEQFF. As DNA, the CDR3 is TGCAGTGCTAGTTTCTCGAAGAGCTCCTACAATGAGCAGTTCTTC.

CDR3 sequence: CASSVASSPGGQEDSGNTIYF. As DNA, the CDR3 is TGTGCCAGCAGCGTAGCAAGTAGCCCCGGGGGACAGGAAGACTCTGGAAACACCATATATTTT. The chain is built from TRBV9 and TRBJ1-3, with 8 positions matching TRBD1. CDR1 is SGDLS, CDR2 YYNGEE, per germline. The CDR3 extends over 21 amino acids. The V segment lost 0 bases and the J segment 0 bases; nucleotides outside the gene matches: 17.

The rearrangement uses TRBV7-3 and TRBJ1-1; 8 positions agree with TRBD1. V lost 5 bases to trimming and J lost 4 bases; unmatched junction nucleotides: 12. This CDR3 is 16 amino acids long. Germline V gene sequence: CDR1 SGHTA, CDR2 FQGTGA. The CDR3 nucleotides are TGTGCCAGCAGCCATTCCGACAGGGGTCTGGGCACTGAAGCTTTCTTT. Its protein product is CASSHSDRGLGTEAFF.

For this clone: Other DNA sequences in this specimen translate into the identical CDR3. V usage is TRBV4-1 and J usage is TRBJ1-2; no clear D gene. Per germline, CDR1 MGHRA and CDR2 YSYEKL. The length of the CDR3 is 13 residues. V was clipped by 0 bases and J by 4 bases, with 6 bases between them. CDR3 DNA sequence: TGCGCCAGCAGCCAAGATGGATCCTATGGCTACACCTTC. Protein: CASSQDGSYGYTF.

The V gene is TRBV4-1, the J gene TRBJ1-2; D is uncertain. CDR3 length: 18 amino acids. Germline V CDR1 and CDR2: MGHRA, YSYEKL. Trimming left V 1 base short and J 0 bases short, with 18 bases between. The CDR3 reads CASSQGFGYRQTNYGYTF. CDR3 sequence (DNA): TGCGCCAGCAGCCAAGGTTTTGGCTACCGACAAACTAACTATGGCTACACCTTC.

The J gene is TRBJ1-1, the V gene TRBV28, with D unclear. Trimming pared 5 bases from V and 1 base from J, leaving 14 bases between. The CDR3 has 15 residues. The germline gives CDR1 MDHEN, CDR2 SYDVKM. In DNA, the CDR3 is TGTGCCAGCAGTCGGGATCCCCCGCGGAACACTGAAGCTTTCTTT. Translated: CASSRDPPRNTEAFF.

By proportion, this clone is medium-sized (0.01 to 0.1%). The gene calls are TRBV28 and TRBJ1-1, with D uncertain. This CDR3 has 15 amino acids. V was pared by 5 bases and J by 0 bases, with 13 bases between. Germline CDR1 reads MDHEN; CDR2 reads SYDVKM. Here the CDR3 DNA reads TGTGCCAGCAGTCCAACGGTCCCATTGAACACTGAAGCTTTCTTT. Protein product: CASSPTVPLNTEAFF.

This clone came up once. V and J are TRBV29-1 and TRBJ1-1; a weak D match, TRBD1 (6 bases). Germline V gene sequence: CDR1 SQVTM, CDR2 ANQGSEA. The CDR3 is 13 residues long. The ends were cut back, 5 bases at V and 2 bases at J, with 12 bases in the middle. The CDR3 region has the DNA TGCAGCGTTCTGGGCAGGGGCAACACTGAAGCTTTCTTT. The encoded protein is CSVLGRGNTEAFF.

The rearrangement links TRBV28 to TRBJ1-1; D perhaps matches TRBD1 (5 bases). CDR1 MDHEN and CDR2 SYDVKM come from the germline V gene. CDR3 length equals 13 residues. V lost 7 bases and J 2 bases, leaving 11 bases between the germline ends. CDR3 loop: CASNFRVNTEAFF. The CDR3 DNA sequence: TGTGCCAGCAACTTCAGGGTTAACACTGAAGCTTTCTTT.

This clone was recorded a few times. The chain uses TRBV2 and TRBJ1-5; TRBD1 matches 8 bases. Germline loops: CDR1 SNHLY, CDR2 FYNNEI. The J segment lost 8 bases and the V segment lost 5 bases, leaving 11 bases of the junction unmatched. CDR3 length: 15 amino acids. CDR3 bases: TGTGCCAGCAGTCCTGGACAGGGCGGTTGGGAGCCCCAGCATTTT. Protein sequence: CASSPGQGGWEPQHF.

The rearrangement links TRBV6-1 to TRBJ2-3, with 7 positions matching TRBD2. V lost 2 bases, J lost 5 bases, and 7 bases stayed unmatched. The germline gives CDR1 MNHNS, CDR2 SASEGT. There are 15 residues in the CDR3. The CDR3 loop is CASSELSGDLDTQYF. The CDR3 DNA is TGTGCCAGCAGTGAATTGAGCGGGGACTTAGATACGCAGTATTTT.

The chain carries TRBV7-9 and TRBJ2-7; no clear D. Germline V gives CDR1 SEHNR, CDR2 FQNEAQ (reference sequence). The CDR3 loop spans 13 amino acids. V was cut by 1 base and J by 7 bases, with 11 bases left in between. CDR3 region: CASSLGVPWEQYF. CDR3 nucleotides: TGTGCCAGCAGCTTAGGGGTACCCTGGGAGCAGTACTTC.

This chain joins TRBV5-1 and TRBJ2-1; 10 positions match TRBD2. The J segment lost 5 bases and the V segment lost 4 bases, leaving 9 bases of the junction unmatched. The CDR3 sequence is 16 residues long. The V gene's germline CDR1 is SGHRS and CDR2 YFSETQ. CDR3 bases: TGCGCCAGCAGCCGATTGGGGCTAGCGGGAGACAATGAGCAGTTCTTC. It translates to CASSRLGLAGDNEQFF.

This chain connects TRBV30 to TRBJ1-2; 8 nucleotides align to TRBD1. The CDR3 contains 13 residues. Trimming at V came to 5 bases and at J to 0 bases, leaving 2 bases not matched to a gene. Germline V lookup: CDR1 GTSNPN, CDR2 SVGIG (reference sequence). The CDR3 loop is CAWQDRANYGYTF. DNA for the CDR3: TGTGCCTGGCAGGACAGGGCTAACTATGGCTACACCTTC. Looking up the rest from reference TRBV30 and TRBJ1-2 gives the full variable domain: SQTIHQWPATLVQPVGSPLSLECTVEGTSNPNLYWYRQAAGRGLQLLFYSVGIGQISSEVPQNLSASRPQDRQFILSSKKLLLSDSGFYLCAWQDRANYGYTFGSGTRLTVV.

CDR3 in DNA: TGTGCCATAGCTTCCCAGGGGGCAGATACGCAGTATTTT. The encoded protein is CAIASQGADTQYF. The chain couples TRBV10-3 to TRBJ2-3; TRBD1 matches 7 bases. This CDR3 is built from 13 residues. Germline CDR1 ENHRY, CDR2 SYGVKD. With V trimmed by 9 bases and J by 4 bases, 7 bases remained unmatched.

The V gene is TRBV28, the J gene TRBJ2-1, with D tentatively TRBD1 or TRBD2 (5 bases each). The V gene's germline CDR1 is MDHEN and CDR2 SYDVKM. V shed 10 bases and J shed 0 bases, with 13 bases lying between them. The CDR3 extends over 14 amino acids. This chain's CDR3 is CATWDGSSYNEQFF. In DNA, the CDR3 is TGTGCCACCTGGGACGGCAGCTCCTACAATGAGCAGTTCTTC. The entire variable domain, with the rest obtained from reference TRBV28 and TRBJ2-1, is as follows: DVKVTQSSRYLVKRTGEKVFLECVQDMDHENMFWYRQDPGLGLRLIYFSYDVKMKEKGDIPEGYSVSREKKERFSLILESASTNQTSMYLCATWDGSSYNEQFFGPGTRLTVL.

The chain uses TRBV19 and TRBJ2-7; a possible D gene is TRBD2 (6 bases). V was shortened by 8 bases and J by 12 bases, with 23 bases between the two germline ends. The CDR3 spans 13 residues. Looked up from germline, CDR1 is LNHDA and CDR2 is SQIVND (reference sequence). CDR3 nucleotides: TGTGCCAGTTCATGGTCGGGAGCCGGAGGCTTGTACTTC. Translating gives CASSWSGAGGLYF.

The chain couples TRBV18 to TRBJ1-2; D is unclear. The germline V gene has CDR1 KGHSH and CDR2 LQKENI. The CDR3 is 15 residues long. V shed 3 bases and J shed 0 bases, with 11 bases lying between them. CDR3 sequence: CASSPQGQANYGYTF. The CDR3 DNA is TGTGCCAGCTCACCTCAAGGTCAAGCTAACTATGGCTACACCTTC.

The gene calls are TRBV6-5 and TRBJ1-2, with D unclear. Trimming removed 8 bases at V and 7 bases at J, with 20 bases between. This CDR3 contains 14 residues. Germline V gene sequence: CDR1 MNHEY, CDR2 SVGAGI. The CDR3: CASERDLAISGYTF. The DNA of the CDR3 is TGTGCCAGCGAGAGGGATCTTGCGATCTCTGGCTACACCTTC.

The chain uses TRBV24-1 and TRBJ1-2; 7 bases agree with TRBD1. CDR1 KGHDR and CDR2 SFDVKD come from the germline V gene. The CDR3 is 17 amino acids. Trimming removed 2 bases from V and 5 bases from J; junction bases left unmatched: 13. The CDR3 nucleotides are TGTGCCACCAGTGATTATGGTTCGACAGGGCTCTCTTATGGCTACACCTTC. This gives the protein CATSDYGSTGLSYGYTF.

The chain joins TRBV5-8 to TRBJ1-5; 8 bases agree with TRBD1. CDR1 and CDR2 (germline): SGHTS, YDEGEE. This CDR3 region has 14 residues. With 4 bases clipped from V and 3 bases from J, the junction kept 3 bases outside the gene matches. CDR3 amino acids: CASSQGQANQPQHF. The CDR3 bases are TGTGCCAGCAGCCAGGGACAGGCCAATCAGCCCCAGCATTTT.